This TCR beta chain derives from a study of blood T cell repertoires in COVID-19. Clones were sequenced by immunoSEQ multiplex PCR, and TCRdb holds only the in-frame ones, with some missing. This table has about 140,000 clones, 87% appearing once. In its sample, this clone was seen once. The CDR3 totals 19 residues. Germline loops: CDR1 SGDLS, CDR2 YYNGEE. Losses at the gene ends were 3 bases for V and 4 bases for J; bases not matched to a gene: 11. The rearrangement links TRBV9 to TRBJ2-6; 12 bases agree with TRBD1. Sequencing used PBMCs or T cells enriched from blood (not recorded which). The TCR was taken from a man in his 60s who had recovered from COVID-19. The CDR3 nucleotides are TGTGCCAGCAGCGAAACCCGGGACAGGGGGCAGTACGGGGCCAACGTCCTGACTTTC. Amino acids: CASSETRDRGQYGANVLTF.